One sample yielded the 3 T cell receptor beta chains listed below, sequenced in a study of blood T cell repertoires in COVID-19. The protocol was immunoSEQ multiplex PCR, while the TCRdb copy is restricted to in-frame clones and leaves out a portion. The table shows around 200,000 clones, with around 87% occurring only once. The sequencing sample was made of peripheral blood. The receptors were gathered from a woman between 18 and 29 years old who had recovered from COVID-19.

The chain recombines TRBV5-1 with TRBJ2-1, with TRBD2 identical over 9 bases. Germline V lookup: CDR1 SGHRS, CDR2 YFSETQ. J was trimmed by 6 bases and V by 4 bases; bases with no gene match: 8. This CDR3 has 15 residues. The chain's CDR3 is CASSPLAGVANEQFF. In DNA form, the CDR3 reads TGCGCCAGCAGCCCCTTAGCGGGGGTCGCCAATGAGCAGTTCTTC.

This chain links TRBV6-5 with TRBJ2-2, with D perhaps matching TRBD1 (5 bases). Germline-derived CDR1 and CDR2 are MNHEY and SVGAGI. CDR3 length equals 15 residues. Trimming removed 5 bases at V and 5 bases at J, with 15 bases between. DNA for the CDR3: TGTGCCAGCAGTCAGGGCTCTCGGTGGACCGGGGAGCTGTTTTTT. Protein sequence: CASSQGSRWTGELFF.

This rearrangement joins TRBV27 to TRBJ2-1; 12 bases agree with TRBD1. With V trimmed by 2 bases and J by 7 bases, 9 bases remained unmatched. The V gene's germline CDR1 is MNHEY and CDR2 SMNVEV (reference sequence). The CDR3 is 17 amino acids. In DNA form, the CDR3 reads TGTGCCAGCAGTTTAGGGGGGACAGGGGGCTTTCGGAATGAGCAGTTCTTC. Amino acids: CASSLGGTGGFRNEQFF.